This entry is about one T cell receptor (beta chain). The CDR3 runs to 14 residues. With 0 bases removed from V and 2 bases from J, the gap between germline ends came to 8 bases. The germline CDR1 and CDR2 sequences are SGHRS and YFSETQ. The data are from a study of control samples from healthy donors and cancer patients. Measured with immunoSEQ multiplex PCR; TCRdb has only the in-frame clones, and not every one. The sample carries approximately 98,000 clones, 82% recorded once. The chain recombines TRBV5-1 with TRBJ1-2; D call uncertain. The receptor's source is a young man in good health. Source material: blood. The CDR3 DNA reads TGCGCCAGCAGCTTGGGGGCGCCGAACTATGGCTACACCTTC. Translation gives CASSLGAPNYGYTF.